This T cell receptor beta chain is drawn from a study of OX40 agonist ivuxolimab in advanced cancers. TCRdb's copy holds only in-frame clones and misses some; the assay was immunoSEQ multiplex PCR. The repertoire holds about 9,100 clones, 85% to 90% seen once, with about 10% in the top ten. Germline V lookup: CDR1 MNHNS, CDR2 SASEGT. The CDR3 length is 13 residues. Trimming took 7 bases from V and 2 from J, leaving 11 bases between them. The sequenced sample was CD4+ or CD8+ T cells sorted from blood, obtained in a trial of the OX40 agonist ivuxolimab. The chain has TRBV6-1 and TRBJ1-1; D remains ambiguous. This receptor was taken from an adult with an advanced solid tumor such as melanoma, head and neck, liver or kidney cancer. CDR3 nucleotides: TGTGCCAGCACGAGGGTTCGAAACACTGAAGCTTTCTTT. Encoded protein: CASTRVRNTEAFF.